These T cell receptor beta chains were read from a single sample in a study of blood T cell repertoires in COVID-19. TCRdb's table, derived via immunoSEQ multiplex PCR, lists solely in-frame clones and lacks some. The sample shows about 100,000 clones, around 88% of them seen only once. The sample consisted of peripheral blood. All receptors come from a human donor in a cohort sampled during active COVID-19. The CDR3 runs from the conserved cysteine through the conserved F or W. The D gene is left open where the match is weak. Where a row states a size, it is once, few, many or the class of an expanded clone; other rows omit it.

J gene: TRBJ2-7
D gene: .
clone size: .
V gene: TRBV7-2
CDR3 DNA: TGTGCCAGCAGCTTAGGCTACTCCTACGAGCAGTACTTC
CDR3 protein: CASSLGYSYEQYF

J gene: TRBJ1-6
D gene: .
clone size: .
V gene: TRBV6-1
CDR3 DNA: TGTGCCAGCAGTGAAGGGGGCACAAATTCACCCCTCCACTTT
CDR3 protein: CASSEGGTNSPLHF

J gene: TRBJ2-1
D gene: TRBD2
clone size: .
V gene: TRBV5-1
CDR3 DNA: TGCGCCAGCAGCTTCCTAGCGGGGAATGAGCAGTTCTTC
CDR3 protein: CASSFLAGNEQFF

J gene: TRBJ1-3
D gene: TRBD1
clone size: .
V gene: TRBV18
CDR3 DNA: TGTGCCAGCTCACCAGGGGACAGTGTCACGGGAAACACCATATATTTT
CDR3 protein: CASSPGDSVTGNTIYF

J gene: TRBJ1-6
D gene: .
clone size: .
V gene: TRBV5-1
CDR3 DNA: TGCGCCAGCAGCTTGGAGATAGATAATTCACCCCTCCACTTT
CDR3 protein: CASSLEIDNSPLHF

J gene: TRBJ1-3
D gene: TRBD1
clone size: once
V gene: TRBV9
CDR3 DNA: TGTGCCAGCAGCGTCCAGGGGGCGTTCTCTGGAAACACCATATATTTT
CDR3 protein: CASSVQGAFSGNTIYF

J gene: TRBJ1-1
D gene: TRBD1
clone size: .
V gene: TRBV6-2/TRBV6-3
CDR3 DNA: TGTGCCAGCAGTTACACGGACAGGTCTCTCCCTGAAGCTTTCTTT
CDR3 protein: CASSYTDRSLPEAFF

J gene: TRBJ2-5
D gene: .
clone size: .
V gene: TRBV3-1/TRBV3-2
CDR3 DNA: TGTGCCAGCAGCCCACCTGTAAGGGCGAGGGGGAGAGAGACCCAGTACTTC
CDR3 protein: CASSPPVRARGRETQYF

J gene: TRBJ2-7
D gene: TRBD1
clone size: .
V gene: TRBV7-3
CDR3 DNA: TGTGCCAGCAGCCTCCGGACAGGCTTTGGGGTCGAGCAGTACTTC
CDR3 protein: CASSLRTGFGVEQYF

J gene: TRBJ2-1
D gene: .
clone size: .
V gene: TRBV12-3/TRBV12-4
CDR3 DNA: TGTGCCAGCAGCCCTTTGCGGAAGAATGAGCAGTTCTTC
CDR3 protein: CASSPLRKNEQFF

J gene: TRBJ1-2
D gene: .
clone size: few
V gene: TRBV4-1
CDR3 DNA: TGCGCCAGCAGCGTCAGGGGTCCCTGGGACTATGGCTACACCTTC
CDR3 protein: CASSVRGPWDYGYTF

J gene: TRBJ1-6
D gene: .
clone size: .
V gene: TRBV6-6
CDR3 DNA: TGTGCCAGCAGAGAGAAGAATTCACCCCTCCACTTT
CDR3 protein: CASREKNSPLHF

J gene: TRBJ2-7
D gene: TRBD2
clone size: .
V gene: TRBV5-1
CDR3 DNA: TGCGCCAGCAGCTTGGCCCCGGCTAGCGGATACGAAGGAACCTACGAGCAGTACTTC
CDR3 protein: CASSLAPASGYEGTYEQYF

J gene: TRBJ2-1
D gene: TRBD1
clone size: .
V gene: TRBV7-8
CDR3 DNA: TGTGCCAGCAGCTTAGACAGGGGGTCCTACAATGAGCAGTTCTTC
CDR3 protein: CASSLDRGSYNEQFF

J gene: TRBJ2-3
D gene: TRBD1
clone size: .
V gene: TRBV7-2
CDR3 DNA: TGTGCCAGCAGCGTGGACAGGGGGCGAGGCACAGATACGCAGTATTTT
CDR3 protein: CASSVDRGRGTDTQYF

J gene: TRBJ2-7
D gene: .
clone size: .
V gene: TRBV28
CDR3 DNA: TGTGCCAGCAGCACCGGGGGTTACGAGCAGTACTTC
CDR3 protein: CASSTGGYEQYF

J gene: TRBJ2-5
D gene: .
clone size: .
V gene: TRBV7-3
CDR3 DNA: TGTGCCAGCAGCATGGTCGGGACAGCCTTCGGGGGGACCCAGTACTTC
CDR3 protein: CASSMVGTAFGGTQYF

J gene: TRBJ2-7
D gene: .
clone size: .
V gene: TRBV4-2
CDR3 DNA: TGTGCCAGCAGCCAAGGATCCGGGGGTTACGAGCAGTACTTC
CDR3 protein: CASSQGSGGYEQYF

J gene: TRBJ2-7
D gene: .
clone size: .
V gene: TRBV7-3
CDR3 DNA: TGTGCCAGCAGCCAAGGGGGGGGGAGGGCCTACGAGCAGTACTTC
CDR3 protein: CASSQGGGRAYEQYF

J gene: TRBJ2-7
D gene: .
clone size: .
V gene: TRBV27
CDR3 DNA: TGTGCCAGCAGGAGGCAGGGTGGCTCCTACGAGCAGTACTTC
CDR3 protein: CASRRQGGSYEQYF

J gene: TRBJ2-3
D gene: .
clone size: .
V gene: TRBV7-9
CDR3 DNA: TGTGCCAGCAGCTTAGAATCAAATACGCAGTATTTT
CDR3 protein: CASSLESNTQYF

J gene: TRBJ2-7
D gene: .
clone size: .
V gene: TRBV9
CDR3 DNA: TGTGCCAGCAGCCCGGGGCCGGGACTCACCTACGAGCAGTACTTC
CDR3 protein: CASSPGPGLTYEQYF

J gene: TRBJ1-1
D gene: .
clone size: few
V gene: TRBV19
CDR3 DNA: TGTGCCAGTAGTATAGTCCCCCTCGGGGACACTGAAGCTTTCTTT
CDR3 protein: CASSIVPLGDTEAFF

J gene: TRBJ1-3
D gene: .
clone size: .
V gene: TRBV11-3
CDR3 DNA: TGTGCCAGCAGCCTCAACTCAGGCTCTGGAAACACCATATATTTT
CDR3 protein: CASSLNSGSGNTIYF

J gene: TRBJ1-5
D gene: .
clone size: .
V gene: TRBV6-5
CDR3 DNA: TGTGCCAGCAGTTTTGAGACCCAGCATTTT
CDR3 protein: CASSFETQHF

J gene: TRBJ1-5
D gene: .
clone size: .
V gene: TRBV5-6
CDR3 DNA: TGTGCCAGCAGCTTGGACAGGCGAGGAAATCAGCCCCAGCATTTT
CDR3 protein: CASSLDRRGNQPQHF

J gene: TRBJ2-3
D gene: TRBD2
clone size: .
V gene: TRBV11-1
CDR3 DNA: TGTGCCAGCAGCTTAGCGGCGGGAGTCACAGATACGCAGTATTTT
CDR3 protein: CASSLAAGVTDTQYF

J gene: TRBJ2-1
D gene: .
clone size: .
V gene: TRBV2
CDR3 DNA: TGTGCCAGCAGGTCACTCGGACTTGGCGCCCCAGAGGGGCAGTTCTTC
CDR3 protein: CASRSLGLGAPEGQFF

J gene: TRBJ1-2
D gene: .
clone size: .
V gene: TRBV7-9
CDR3 DNA: TGTGCCAGCAGCACGGAGGGTTCGGGCTACACCTTC
CDR3 protein: CASSTEGSGYTF

J gene: TRBJ2-3
D gene: .
clone size: .
V gene: TRBV12-2
CDR3 DNA: TGTGCAAGTCGCCGGGGGTGGCGGGACCGCACAGATACGCAGTATTTT
CDR3 protein: CASRRGWRDRTDTQYF

J gene: TRBJ1-3
D gene: .
clone size: once
V gene: TRBV5-4
CDR3 DNA: TGTGCCAGCAGCCCCCACGGGTCCATCTCTGGAAACACCATATATTTT
CDR3 protein: CASSPHGSISGNTIYF

J gene: TRBJ2-7
D gene: TRBD1
clone size: .
V gene: TRBV6-5
CDR3 DNA: TGTGCCAGCAGTCCCAGGGGGCTTCTCTACGAGCAGTACTTC
CDR3 protein: CASSPRGLLYEQYF

J gene: TRBJ2-7
D gene: TRBD2
clone size: .
V gene: TRBV30
CDR3 DNA: TGTGCCTGGAGATCTAGCGGGAACTCCTACGAGCAGTACTTC
CDR3 protein: CAWRSSGNSYEQYF

J gene: TRBJ1-2
D gene: TRBD1
clone size: .
V gene: TRBV30
CDR3 DNA: TGTGCCATAGACAGGGGACGGAACTATGGCTACACCTTC
CDR3 protein: CAIDRGRNYGYTF

J gene: TRBJ2-1
D gene: .
clone size: .
V gene: TRBV5-4
CDR3 DNA: TGTGCCAGCAGCCAACCATCTACAGGGAATGAGCAGTTCTTC
CDR3 protein: CASSQPSTGNEQFF

J gene: TRBJ2-4
D gene: TRBD1
clone size: .
V gene: TRBV28
CDR3 DNA: TGTGCCACCCGACAGGGGGCGGATAGCATTCAGTACTTC
CDR3 protein: CATRQGADSIQYF

J gene: TRBJ2-7
D gene: TRBD2
clone size: .
V gene: TRBV19
CDR3 DNA: TGTGCCAGTAGTATAGATAGAGCGGGACGAGGCGAGCAGTACTTC
CDR3 protein: CASSIDRAGRGEQYF

J gene: TRBJ2-2
D gene: .
clone size: .
V gene: TRBV28
CDR3 DNA: TGTGCCAGCCTAAGCACGGGAGCCGGGGAGCTGTTTTTT
CDR3 protein: CASLSTGAGELFF

J gene: TRBJ1-1
D gene: .
clone size: .
V gene: TRBV2
CDR3 DNA: TGTGCCAGCAGTGAAGCAGTTAGTACTGAAGCTTTCTTT
CDR3 protein: CASSEAVSTEAFF

J gene: TRBJ2-2
D gene: TRBD2
clone size: .
V gene: TRBV6-4
CDR3 DNA: TGTGCCAGCAAGGCGGGAGCGGACACCGGGGAGCTGTTTTTT
CDR3 protein: CASKAGADTGELFF

J gene: TRBJ2-1
D gene: TRBD2
clone size: .
V gene: TRBV3-1/TRBV3-2
CDR3 DNA: TGTGCCAGCAGTAGGACTAGCGGGAGCCTCTACAATGAGCAGTTCTTC
CDR3 protein: CASSRTSGSLYNEQFF

J gene: TRBJ2-1
D gene: TRBD2
clone size: .
V gene: TRBV6-5
CDR3 DNA: TGTGCCAGCAGCATTGGGGGGGACAATGAGCAGTTCTTC
CDR3 protein: CASSIGGDNEQFF

J gene: TRBJ2-5
D gene: TRBD1
clone size: .
V gene: TRBV5-1
CDR3 DNA: TGCGCCAGCACCTCCGACAGGGAAGAGACCCAGTACTTC
CDR3 protein: CASTSDREETQYF

J gene: TRBJ1-3
D gene: .
clone size: .
V gene: TRBV2
CDR3 DNA: TGTGCCAGCAGTGTGAGGGGGGGACTCATGGGAAACACCATATATTTT
CDR3 protein: CASSVRGGLMGNTIYF

J gene: TRBJ2-1
D gene: .
clone size: .
V gene: TRBV4-1
CDR3 DNA: TGCGCCAGCAGCGAACCCCGAGCTCGCTCCTACAATGAGCAGTTCTTC
CDR3 protein: CASSEPRARSYNEQFF

J gene: TRBJ2-1
D gene: .
clone size: .
V gene: TRBV12-3/TRBV12-4
CDR3 DNA: TGTGCCAGCAGTTCTTACAATGAGCAGTTCTTC
CDR3 protein: CASSSYNEQFF

J gene: TRBJ2-1
D gene: TRBD2
clone size: .
V gene: TRBV5-5
CDR3 DNA: TGTGCCAGCAGCTTGGCGGGACTAGCGGGAGTTGCTAATGAGCAGTTCTTC
CDR3 protein: CASSLAGLAGVANEQFF

J gene: TRBJ2-5
D gene: .
clone size: .
V gene: TRBV7-6
CDR3 DNA: TGTGCCAGCAGCTCTAGCAGGGGTGGTAGGGAGACCCAGTACTTC
CDR3 protein: CASSSSRGGRETQYF

J gene: TRBJ2-7
D gene: TRBD1
clone size: .
V gene: TRBV28
CDR3 DNA: TGTGCCAGCAGCCGACTGACAGGGTTCTCCTACGAGCAGTACTTC
CDR3 protein: CASSRLTGFSYEQYF

J gene: TRBJ2-3
D gene: .
clone size: .
V gene: TRBV5-1
CDR3 DNA: TGCGCCAGCTCACGATCGATAGAAACAGGTCCCACTACAGATACGCAGTATTTT
CDR3 protein: CASSRSIETGPTTDTQYF

J gene: TRBJ1-1
D gene: TRBD1
clone size: .
V gene: TRBV7-9
CDR3 DNA: TGTGCCAGCAGCCGAGAGGTGGGACAGGGTATTGTAGCTTTCTTT
CDR3 protein: CASSREVGQGIVAFF

J gene: TRBJ1-4
D gene: TRBD1
clone size: .
V gene: TRBV19
CDR3 DNA: TGTGCCAGTAGTATAGGAGGGACAGCGGATGAAAAACTGTTTTTT
CDR3 protein: CASSIGGTADEKLFF

J gene: TRBJ2-3
D gene: TRBD1
clone size: .
V gene: TRBV29-1
CDR3 DNA: TGCAGCGTTCCCGGGACAGAGCTCGCTACGCAGTATTTT
CDR3 protein: CSVPGTELATQYF

J gene: TRBJ2-2
D gene: .
clone size: .
V gene: TRBV28
CDR3 DNA: TGTGCCGCGGAGGGAAACACCGGGGAGCTGTTTTTT
CDR3 protein: CAAEGNTGELFF

J gene: TRBJ2-3
D gene: TRBD2
clone size: .
V gene: TRBV5-6
CDR3 DNA: TGTGCCAGCAGCGCGGGACTAGCGGGAAACACAGATACGCAGTATTTT
CDR3 protein: CASSAGLAGNTDTQYF

J gene: TRBJ2-3
D gene: .
clone size: .
V gene: TRBV29-1
CDR3 DNA: TGCAGCGTTGAATGGGGAGGAGATACGCAGTATTTT
CDR3 protein: CSVEWGGDTQYF

J gene: TRBJ2-3
D gene: .
clone size: .
V gene: TRBV9
CDR3 DNA: TGTGCCAGCAGCGGAGTGGGTGCGGGAATGGTTAATACGCAGTATTTT
CDR3 protein: CASSGVGAGMVNTQYF

J gene: TRBJ2-7
D gene: .
clone size: .
V gene: TRBV7-6
CDR3 DNA: TGTGCCAGCAGCCCGGGACTTACGTCTATATACGAGCAGTACTTC
CDR3 protein: CASSPGLTSIYEQYF

J gene: TRBJ1-6
D gene: .
clone size: .
V gene: TRBV28
CDR3 DNA: TGTGCCAGCAGCGGGAATTCACCCCTCCACTTT
CDR3 protein: CASSGNSPLHF

J gene: TRBJ2-1
D gene: .
clone size: .
V gene: TRBV20-1
CDR3 DNA: TGCAGTCCTACGAGTCGGGGTGAGCAGTTCTTC
CDR3 protein: CSPTSRGEQFF